These 22 T cell receptor beta chains originate from one sample sequenced in a study of blood T cell repertoires in COVID-19. Clones were sequenced by immunoSEQ multiplex PCR, and TCRdb holds only the in-frame ones, with some missing. Among roughly 220,000 clones listed, 80% to 90% were seen once. The sample consisted of peripheral blood. The receptors were gathered from a woman aged 80 or over with COVID-19, enrolled during active disease.

The rearrangement joins TRBV6-5 to TRBJ1-1; 7 bases map to TRBD1. The CDR3 runs 13 residues. The trim removed 4 bases at V and 5 bases at J, leaving 4 bases unmatched. Per germline, CDR1 MNHEY and CDR2 SVGAGI. This CDR3 reads CASSWDRRTEAFF. DNA of the CDR3: TGTGCCAGCAGTTGGGACAGACGGACTGAAGCTTTCTTT.

CDR3 bases: TGTGCCAGTAGTATGGACAGGATCGTGGGAGGCTACACCTTC. It translates to CASSMDRIVGGYTF. The chain employs TRBV19 and TRBJ1-2, with TRBD1 matching 7 bases. Germline assignment: CDR1 LNHDA and CDR2 SQIVND (reference sequence). V shed 3 bases and J 8 bases; nucleotides not matched to a gene: 9. The CDR3 consists of 14 residues.

The chain combines TRBV27 with TRBJ1-4, with D tentatively TRBD1 (6 bases). CDR1 MNHEY and CDR2 SMNVEV come from the germline V gene (reference sequence). This CDR3 is 15 amino acids long. Trimming shortened V by 4 bases and J by 1 base, and 10 bases separated the two germline ends. As DNA, the CDR3 is TGTGCCAGCAGTTCCCAGGGGTTAACTAATGAAAAACTGTTTTTT. It translates to CASSSQGLTNEKLFF.

V usage is TRBV25-1 and J usage is TRBJ1-1; no clear D. Between the trimmed V and J ends, which lost 9 bases and 9 bases, there was a span of 20 bases. CDR3 length: 13 residues. Germline V gene lookup returns CDR1 MGHDK and CDR2 SYGVNS. CDR3 sequence (DNA): TGTGCCAGTACATCATCCTATGGAGGAAAAGCTTTCTTT. Translation gives CASTSSYGGKAFF.

This chain joins TRBV3-1 (or the pseudogene TRBV3-2) and TRBJ1-2; 10 bases align to TRBD1. The CDR3 has 14 amino acids. The J segment lost 4 bases and the V segment lost 4 bases, leaving 3 bases of the junction unmatched. Germline V gene sequence: CDR1 LGHDT, CDR2 YNNKEL (reference sequence). This CDR3 reads CASSLGTGVYGYTF. CDR3 DNA sequence: TGTGCCAGCAGCCTGGGGACAGGGGTCTATGGCTACACCTTC.

The chain employs TRBV4-3 and TRBJ1-3; D remains unclear. The CDR3 consists of 15 residues. V lost 4 bases, J lost 3 bases, and 13 bases lay in between. Germline loops: CDR1 LGHNA, CDR2 YSLEER. The CDR3 region is CASSRALEGGNTIYF. The CDR3 region has the DNA TGCGCCAGCAGCCGGGCTCTCGAGGGTGGAAACACCATATATTTT.

The chain combines TRBV2 with TRBJ2-7; 11 nucleotides align to TRBD2. The length of the CDR3 is 15 residues. V gave up 5 bases and J gave up 4 bases; unmatched junction bases: 7. Per germline, CDR1 SNHLY and CDR2 FYNNEI. The CDR3 sequence: CASSRLAGTGYEQYF. The CDR3 DNA follows: TGTGCCAGCAGTAGACTAGCGGGGACCGGTTACGAGCAGTACTTC.

The CDR3 DNA follows: TGTGCCAGCAGTTCTCAGGCAGGGGGCGGTGGCTACACCTTC. This sequence encodes CASSSQAGGGGYTF. The chain is built from TRBV27 and TRBJ1-2; TRBD1 matches 8 bases. The CDR3 has 14 residues. With V trimmed by 4 bases and J by 7 bases, 8 bases remained unmatched. Germline V CDR1 and CDR2: MNHEY, SMNVEV (reference sequence).

This clone was picked up one time. The CDR3 sequence: CATSDTRQGRNIQYF. CDR3 bases: TGTGCCACCAGTGACACGCGACAGGGCAGGAACATTCAGTACTTC. This rearrangement joins TRBV24-1 to TRBJ2-4, with 7 bases lining up with TRBD1. CDR3 length: 15 residues. V shed 4 bases, J shed 7 bases, and the junction held 9 bases outside the gene matches. Germline V gives CDR1 KGHDR, CDR2 SFDVKD.

The chain combines TRBV29-1 with TRBJ1-3; D gene ambiguous. The germline gives CDR1 SQVTM, CDR2 ANQGSEA. This CDR3 contains 16 residues. The ends were cut back, 4 bases at V and 0 bases at J, with 16 bases in the middle. The CDR3 here is CSVASMGGSSGNTIYF. The CDR3 DNA reads as TGCAGCGTTGCGAGCATGGGTGGGAGCTCTGGAAACACCATATATTTT. Using reference TRBV29-1 and TRBJ1-3 for the parts outside the CDR3, the full variable domain is SAVISQKPSRDICQRGTSLTIQCQVDSQVTMMFWYRQQPGQSLTLIATANQGSEATYESGFVIDKFPISRPNLTFSTLTVSNMSPEDSSIYLCSVASMGGSSGNTIYFGEGSWLTVV.

The genes are TRBV12-2 and TRBJ2-1; TRBD2, the table's D call, lacks a check against the DNA. TRBV12-2 is described as a pseudogene. The CDR3 spans 13 residues. The DNA of the CDR3 is TGTGCAAGAAAGGCTAGCGGGAGTGACGAGCAGTTCTTC. This encodes CARKASGSDEQFF.

The chain uses TRBV18 and TRBJ1-4, with TRBD1 matching over 8 bases. The CDR3 has 15 amino acids. The germline gives CDR1 KGHSH, CDR2 LQKENI. Trimming removed 4 bases from V and 4 bases from J; junction bases left unmatched: 5. CDR3 protein: CASSRGTGGNEKLFF. The CDR3 coding sequence is TGTGCCAGCTCACGGGGGACAGGTGGTAATGAAAAACTGTTTTTT.

The chain employs TRBV27 and TRBJ2-7; 11 bases agree with TRBD2. The V and J ends lost 6 bases and 2 bases, in that order; junction bases with no gene match: 6. The CDR3 has 15 amino acids. Germline V gene sequence: CDR1 MNHEY, CDR2 SMNVEV (reference sequence). As DNA, the CDR3 is TGTGCCAGCAGCCCGGGACTAGCGGAAACCTACGAGCAGTACTTC. Its protein is CASSPGLAETYEQYF.

V is TRBV5-1 and J is TRBJ2-5, with TRBD2 matching over 10 bases. With V trimmed by 5 bases and J by 2 bases, 3 bases remained unmatched. Germline V gene sequence: CDR1 SGHRS, CDR2 YFSETQ. This CDR3 comprises 14 residues. In DNA form, the CDR3 reads TGCGCCAGCAGGCTAGCGGGGGTGCAAGAGACCCAGTACTTC. It codes for CASRLAGVQETQYF.

The V and J genes are TRBV2 and TRBJ1-3; possible D gene TRBD1, 5 bases. This CDR3 comprises 13 residues. Germline V gene data show CDR1 as SNHLY and CDR2 as FYNNEI. Trimming stripped 7 bases from V and 4 bases from J, with 11 bases between. CDR3 in amino acids: CASTADRGNTIYF. CDR3 sequence (DNA): TGTGCCAGCACTGCCGACAGAGGAAACACCATATATTTT.

The J gene is TRBJ1-1, the V gene TRBV6-2 or TRBV6-3; D ambiguous. The CDR3 extends over 17 amino acids. Trimming removed 5 bases from V and 3 bases from J, with 22 bases in between. Germline V CDR1 and CDR2: MNHEY, SVGEGT. The CDR3 here is CASSLGGRRRLDTEAFF. The CDR3 region has the DNA TGTGCCAGCAGTCTAGGAGGGCGCAGGAGGTTGGACACTGAAGCTTTCTTT.

V is TRBV6-1 and J is TRBJ1-1, with D unresolved. V lost 3 bases, J lost 0 bases, and 11 bases lay in between. This CDR3 contains 15 residues. Germline CDR1 and CDR2: MNHNS and SASEGT. The CDR3: CASSEHLTMNTEAFF. The DNA for the CDR3 is TGTGCCAGCAGTGAGCACTTGACAATGAACACTGAAGCTTTCTTT.

The chain joins TRBV27 to TRBJ1-1; D is possibly TRBD1 (5 bases). V lost 7 bases and J 4 bases, leaving 13 bases between the germline ends. This CDR3 has 13 amino acids. CDR1 and CDR2 from the germline V gene are MNHEY and SMNVEV (reference sequence). CDR3 protein: CASTPGVGTEAFF. CDR3 bases: TGTGCCAGCACCCCGGGGGTGGGCACTGAAGCTTTCTTT.

Here the CDR3 DNA reads TGTGCCAGCAGCTTGGTCGGCTGGCAGGGGGACTACGAGCAGTACTTC. Translating it yields CASSLVGWQGDYEQYF. The chain uses TRBV5-6 and TRBJ2-7, with 7 bases that match TRBD1. Germline CDR1 and CDR2: SGHDT and YYEEEE. The CDR3 length is 16 residues. The trim removed 0 bases at V and 3 bases at J, leaving 9 bases unmatched.

Only a few counts were recorded for this clone. The chain carries TRBV14 and TRBJ2-7; D may be TRBD1 (6 bases). CDR3 length: 15 amino acids. Trimming removed 1 base from V and 2 bases from J, with 12 bases in between. Germline-derived CDR1 and CDR2 are SGHDN and FVKESK. CDR3 loop: CASSQVGTGPYEQYF. CDR3 in DNA: TGTGCCAGCAGCCAAGTAGGAACAGGGCCCTACGAGCAGTACTTC. Together with reference TRBV14 and TRBJ2-7, the CDR3 gives the full variable domain: EAGVTQFPSHSVIEKGQTVTLRCDPISGHDNLYWYRRVMGKEIKFLLHFVKESKQDESGMPNNRFLAERTGGTYSTLKVQPAELEDSGVYFCASSQVGTGPYEQYFGPGTRLTVT.

The rearrangement links TRBV11-2 to TRBJ2-7; the D gene is possibly TRBD1 (5 bases). The germline CDR1 and CDR2 sequences are SGHAT and FQNNGV. V was cut by 0 bases and J by 1 base, with 10 bases left in between. CDR3 length: 15 residues. The CDR3 DNA reads as TGTGCCAGCAGCTTAGAAAGGGGTCCATCCTACGAGCAGTACTTC. Translating it yields CASSLERGPSYEQYF. Filled out from reference TRBV11-2 and TRBJ2-7, the complete variable domain reads EAGVAQSPRYKIIEKRQSVAFWCNPISGHATLYWYQQILGQGPKLLIQFQNNGVVDDSQLPKDRFSAERLKGVDSTLKIQPAKLEDSAVYLCASSLERGPSYEQYFGPGTRLTVT.

The chain links TRBV18 to TRBJ1-2, with 7 bases fitting TRBD1. The CDR3 consists of 16 residues. From germline, CDR1 is KGHSH and CDR2 LQKENI. Losses at the gene ends were 1 base for V and 1 base for J; bases not matched to a gene: 6. In DNA form, the CDR3 reads TGTGCCAGCTCACCACAGGCCCGGGACAGTAACTATGGCTACACCTTC. This encodes CASSPQARDSNYGYTF.